This record concerns one T cell receptor beta chain sequence. Its antigen is undetermined. In building TCR beta libraries, iRepertoire HTBI primers were used together with Arm-PCR of CDR3 regions. Using its own MiXCR run on the multiplex PCR reads, TCRdb lists one record per CDR3 protein. The sample consists of 650,000 to 700,000 distinct CDR3 sequences, about 30% of them appearing once. The time point was: persistent/refractory GD, antithyroid drugs over 5 years with positive TRAb. There was RNA extracted from PBMCs, and the TCR library was made from it. This specimen comes from a study of regulatory T cells in long-lasting Graves disease. Whole-study results and caveats: Whereas new patients shared about 980 public clonotypes, persistent patients shared more, at under 3,500. The TCR repertoire of persistent Graves' patients was less diverse than that of newly diagnosed ones.

Germline values: CDR1 SQVTM, CDR2 ANQGSEA. V lost 1 base and J 4 bases, leaving 13 bases between the germline ends. This CDR3 spans 14 amino acids. The clonotype comes from a female donor with Graves disease. Specimen: peripheral blood mononuclear cells (PBMCs), collected when the disease was refractory, from a patient treated with antithyroid drugs. The chain joins TRBV29-1 to TRBJ1-2; D may be TRBD1 (6 bases). The CDR3 DNA reads TGCAGCGTTGAAGCTGGGGCAGGGGCCTATGGCTACACCTTC. The encoded protein is CSVEAGAGAYGYTF.